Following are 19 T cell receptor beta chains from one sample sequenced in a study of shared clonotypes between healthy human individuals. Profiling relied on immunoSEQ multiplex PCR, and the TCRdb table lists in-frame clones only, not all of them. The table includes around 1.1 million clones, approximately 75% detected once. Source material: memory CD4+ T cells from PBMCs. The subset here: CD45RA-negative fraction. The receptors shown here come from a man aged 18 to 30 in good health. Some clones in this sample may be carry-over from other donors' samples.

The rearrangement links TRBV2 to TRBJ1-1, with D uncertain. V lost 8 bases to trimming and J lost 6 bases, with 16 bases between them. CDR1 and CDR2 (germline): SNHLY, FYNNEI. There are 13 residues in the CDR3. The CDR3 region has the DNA TGTGCCAGCCGTTTCACCGAAATAGCTGAAGCTTTCTTT. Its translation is CASRFTEIAEAFF.

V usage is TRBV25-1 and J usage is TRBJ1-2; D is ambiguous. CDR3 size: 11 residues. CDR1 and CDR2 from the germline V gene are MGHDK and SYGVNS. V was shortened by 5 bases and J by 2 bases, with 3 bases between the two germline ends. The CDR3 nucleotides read TGTGCCAGCAGTCGCAACTATGGCTACACCTTC. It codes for CASSRNYGYTF.

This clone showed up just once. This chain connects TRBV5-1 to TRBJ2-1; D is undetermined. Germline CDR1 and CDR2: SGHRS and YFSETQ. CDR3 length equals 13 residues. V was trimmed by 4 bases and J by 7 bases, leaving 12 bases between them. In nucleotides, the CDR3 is TGCGCCAGCAGCCTCAATCCCGGAAATGAGCAGTTCTTC. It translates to CASSLNPGNEQFF.

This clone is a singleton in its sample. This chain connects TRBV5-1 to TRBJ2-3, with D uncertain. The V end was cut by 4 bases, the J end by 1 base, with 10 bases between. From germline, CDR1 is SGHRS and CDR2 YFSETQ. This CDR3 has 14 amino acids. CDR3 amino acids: CASSPLGGTDTQYF. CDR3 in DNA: TGCGCCAGCAGCCCCCTTGGCGGCACAGATACGCAGTATTTT. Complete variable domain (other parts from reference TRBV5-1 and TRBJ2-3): KAGVTQTPRYLIKTRGQQVTLSCSPISGHRSVSWYQQTPGQGLQFLFEYFSETQRNKGNFPGRFSGRQFSNSRSEMNVSTLELGDSALYLCASSPLGGTDTQYFGPGTRLTVL.

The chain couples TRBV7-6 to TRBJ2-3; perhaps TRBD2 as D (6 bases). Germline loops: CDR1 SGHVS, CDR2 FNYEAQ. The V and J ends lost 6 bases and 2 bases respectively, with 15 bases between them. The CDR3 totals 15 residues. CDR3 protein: CASSPGTADTDTQYF. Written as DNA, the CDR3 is TGTGCCAGCAGTCCCGGGACTGCCGACACAGATACGCAGTATTTT.

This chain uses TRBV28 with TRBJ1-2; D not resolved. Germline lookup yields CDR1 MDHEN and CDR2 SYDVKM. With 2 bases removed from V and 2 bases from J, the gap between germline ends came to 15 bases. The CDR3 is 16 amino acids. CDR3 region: CASSLQSGPRNYGYTF. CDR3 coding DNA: TGTGCCAGCAGTTTACAGTCGGGCCCACGAAACTATGGCTACACCTTC.

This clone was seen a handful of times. Here the CDR3 reads CASSPAGVGDTQYF. For the CDR3, the DNA is TGTGCCAGCAGCCCCGCTGGAGTTGGGGATACGCAGTATTTT. The rearrangement uses TRBV11-2 and TRBJ2-3; D unclear. CDR3 length: 14 residues. Trimming removed 5 bases at V and 6 bases at J, with 15 bases between. CDR1 is SGHAT, CDR2 FQNNGV, per germline.

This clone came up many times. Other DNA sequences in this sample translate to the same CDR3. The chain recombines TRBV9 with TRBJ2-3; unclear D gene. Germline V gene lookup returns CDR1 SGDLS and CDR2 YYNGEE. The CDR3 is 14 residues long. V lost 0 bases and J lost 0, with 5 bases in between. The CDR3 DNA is TGTGCCAGCAGCGTAGTTCCTAGCACAGATACGCAGTATTTT. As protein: CASSVVPSTDTQYF.

As DNA, the CDR3 is TGTGCCAGCAGTCGGGGACAGGGAATTCATCACTATGGCTACACCTTC. Its protein is CASSRGQGIHHYGYTF. The chain employs TRBV28 and TRBJ1-2; 9 bases map to TRBD1. This CDR3 contains 16 residues. Germline V gives CDR1 MDHEN, CDR2 SYDVKM. Germline trimming cut 5 bases from V and 3 bases from J; bases unmatched to any gene: 10.

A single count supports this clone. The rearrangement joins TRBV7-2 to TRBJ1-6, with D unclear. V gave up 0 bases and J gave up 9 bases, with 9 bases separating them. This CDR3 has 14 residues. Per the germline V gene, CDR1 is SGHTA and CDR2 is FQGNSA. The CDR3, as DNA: TGTGCCAGCAGCTTAGCTTGGGGAGGTTCACCCCTCCACTTT. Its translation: CASSLAWGGSPLHF.

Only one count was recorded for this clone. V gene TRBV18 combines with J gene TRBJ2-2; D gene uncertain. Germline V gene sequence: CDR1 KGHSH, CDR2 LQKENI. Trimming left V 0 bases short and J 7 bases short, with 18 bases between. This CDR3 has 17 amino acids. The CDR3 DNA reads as TGTGCCAGCTCACCACCTCTCGGCACCTCATCAGGCGGGGAGCTGTTTTTT. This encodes CASSPPLGTSSGGELFF.

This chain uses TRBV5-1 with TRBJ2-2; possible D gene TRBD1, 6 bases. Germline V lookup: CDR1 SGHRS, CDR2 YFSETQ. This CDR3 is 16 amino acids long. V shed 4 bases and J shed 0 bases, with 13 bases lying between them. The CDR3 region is CASSLLGAPNTGELFF. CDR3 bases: TGCGCCAGCAGCCTTCTGGGGGCGCCGAACACCGGGGAGCTGTTTTTT.

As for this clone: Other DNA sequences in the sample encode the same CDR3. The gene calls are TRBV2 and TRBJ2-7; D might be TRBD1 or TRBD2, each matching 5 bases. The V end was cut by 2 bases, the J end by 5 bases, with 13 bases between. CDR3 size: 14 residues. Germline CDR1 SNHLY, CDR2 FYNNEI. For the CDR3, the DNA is TGTGCCAGCAGTGAAAGCAGGGAGAGGAACGAGCAGTACTTC. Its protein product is CASSESRERNEQYF. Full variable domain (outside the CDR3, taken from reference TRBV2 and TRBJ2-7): EPEVTQTPSHQVTQMGQEVILRCVPISNHLYFYWYRQILGQKVEFLVSFYNNEISEKSEIFDDQFSVERPDGSNFTLKIRSTKLEDSAMYFCASSESRERNEQYFGPGTRLTVT.

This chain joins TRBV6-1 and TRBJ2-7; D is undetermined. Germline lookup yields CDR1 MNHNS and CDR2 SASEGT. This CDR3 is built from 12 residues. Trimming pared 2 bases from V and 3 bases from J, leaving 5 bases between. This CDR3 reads CASSERSYEQYF. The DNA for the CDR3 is TGTGCCAGCAGTGAACGGAGCTACGAGCAGTACTTC.

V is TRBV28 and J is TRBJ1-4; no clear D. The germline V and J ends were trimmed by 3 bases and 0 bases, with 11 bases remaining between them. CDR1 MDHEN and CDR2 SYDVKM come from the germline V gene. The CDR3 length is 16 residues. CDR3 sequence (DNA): TGTGCCAGCAGTTTGTTCACGGCAGCAACTAATGAAAAACTGTTTTTT. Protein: CASSLFTAATNEKLFF.

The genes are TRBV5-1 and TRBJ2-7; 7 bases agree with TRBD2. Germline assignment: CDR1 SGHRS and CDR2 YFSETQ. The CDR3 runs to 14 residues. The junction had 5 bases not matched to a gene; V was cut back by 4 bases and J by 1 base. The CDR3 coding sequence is TGCGCCAGCAGCAGAGCGGGGCGGTCCTACGAGCAGTACTTC. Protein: CASSRAGRSYEQYF.

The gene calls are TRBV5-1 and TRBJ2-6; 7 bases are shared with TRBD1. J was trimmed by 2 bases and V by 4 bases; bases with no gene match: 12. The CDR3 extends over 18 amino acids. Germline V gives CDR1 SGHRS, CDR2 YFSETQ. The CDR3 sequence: CASSARVQGTTGANVLTF. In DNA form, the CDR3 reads TGCGCCAGCAGCGCTAGGGTACAGGGGACAACTGGGGCCAACGTCCTGACTTTC.

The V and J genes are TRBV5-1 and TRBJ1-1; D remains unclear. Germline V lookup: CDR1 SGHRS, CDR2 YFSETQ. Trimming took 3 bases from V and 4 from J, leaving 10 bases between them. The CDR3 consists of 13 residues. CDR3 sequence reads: CASSSLWGTEAFF. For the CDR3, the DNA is TGCGCCAGCAGCTCCCTCTGGGGCACTGAAGCTTTCTTT.

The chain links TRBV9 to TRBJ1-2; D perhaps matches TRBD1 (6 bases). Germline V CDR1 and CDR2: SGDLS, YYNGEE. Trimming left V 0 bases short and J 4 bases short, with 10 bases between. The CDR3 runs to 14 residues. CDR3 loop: CASSVGGQRYGYTF. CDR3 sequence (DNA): TGTGCCAGCAGCGTAGGGGGACAACGCTATGGCTACACCTTC.